The 21 T cell receptor beta chains below all came from one sample that was sequenced in a study of yellow fever vaccine responses in identical twins. MiXCR, run by TCRdb on the RT-PCR reads, gives a single entry per CDR3 protein. The sample has roughly 36,000 distinct CDR3 sequences; roughly three fifths are singletons. Sequencing was performed on T cells from blood (PBMCs), unsorted or a sorted subset (not recorded which), taken before or after yellow fever vaccination (not recorded which). The receptors here all came from a young woman who received the yellow fever vaccine.

This clonotype was seen more than once but under ten times. The genes are TRBV24-1 and TRBJ2-1; possibly TRBD2 for D (6 bases). Germline CDR1 KGHDR, CDR2 SFDVKD. V was clipped by 3 bases and J by 5 bases, with 16 bases between them. The CDR3 length is 16 residues. The CDR3 reads CATSDEAAGSDNEQFF. The CDR3 DNA reads TGTGCCACCAGTGATGAGGCCGCGGGGTCGGACAATGAGCAGTTCTTC.

The V gene is TRBV12-3 or TRBV12-4, the J gene TRBJ2-3; a weak D match, TRBD1 (5 bases). The length of the CDR3 is 15 residues. V was clipped by 6 bases and J by 2 bases, with 15 bases between them. The chain's CDR3 is CASSLGAHLTDTQYF. CDR3 coding DNA: TGTGCCAGCAGCCTTGGGGCCCATCTCACAGATACGCAGTATTTT.

The gene calls are TRBV6-1 and TRBJ2-1, with 12 bases that match TRBD1. CDR3 length: 17 residues. V lost 6 bases to trimming and J lost 9 bases; unmatched junction nucleotides: 15. From germline, CDR1 is MNHNS and CDR2 SASEGT. The chain's CDR3 is CASSSMAGTGGAIEQFF. The CDR3 bases are TGTGCCAGCAGCTCAATGGCCGGGACAGGGGGCGCGATTGAGCAGTTCTTC.

The chain carries TRBV2 and TRBJ2-2; 7 positions match TRBD1. This CDR3 contains 14 residues. Germline assignment: CDR1 SNHLY and CDR2 FYNNEI. The J segment lost 5 bases and the V segment lost 4 bases, leaving 4 bases of the junction unmatched. CDR3 loop: CASSGQGETGELFF. Here the CDR3 DNA reads TGTGCCAGCAGTGGACAGGGAGAAACCGGGGAGCTGTTTTTT.

The chain combines TRBV21-1 with TRBJ1-3; the D call of TRBD1 is as the table states it, not checked on the DNA. TRBV21-1 corresponds to a pseudogene. This CDR3 contains 14 residues. CDR3 in DNA: TGTGCCAGCAGCAAAAACCCCTGCGGGACAGGGTCATATTTT. It is translated as CASSKNPCGTGSYF.

The chain has TRBV7-6 and TRBJ2-7; D gene ambiguous. CDR1 SGHVS and CDR2 FNYEAQ come from the germline V gene. The length of the CDR3 is 14 residues. Trimming removed 6 bases at V and 3 bases at J, with 15 bases between. CDR3 sequence (DNA): TGTGCCAGCAGTCCCTTCGGCAGTTACTACGAGCAGTACTTC. It codes for CASSPFGSYYEQYF.

For the CDR3, the DNA is TGTGCCAGCAGCTTATTACTAGAGCAGTTCTTC. It is translated as CASSLLLEQFF. The V gene is TRBV7-2, the J gene TRBJ2-1; unclear D gene. Trimming took off 2 bases at V and 10 bases at J, with 6 bases between the two ends. Germline V CDR1 and CDR2: SGHTA, FQGNSA. The CDR3 length is 11 residues.

This clonotype appeared a few times. This sequence joins TRBV29-1 and TRBJ2-1, with D perhaps TRBD1 (8 bases). Deletions cut 7 bases from V and 3 bases from J, with 13 bases between. Germline V gene lookup returns CDR1 SQVTM and CDR2 ANQGSEA. CDR3 length equals 13 residues. This CDR3 is CSGNRGGYNEQFF. The DNA of the CDR3 is TGCAGCGGTAACAGGGGGGGCTACAATGAGCAGTTCTTC.

The chain carries TRBV10-3 and TRBJ2-1, with D hard to call. Trimming cost V 5 bases and J 5 bases, with 7 bases left between them. CDR3 length: 12 amino acids. Germline V gene sequence: CDR1 ENHRY, CDR2 SYGVKD. The CDR3: CAISRQNNEQFF. Here the CDR3 DNA reads TGTGCCATCAGTAGGCAGAACAATGAGCAGTTCTTC.

This clonotype was observed a few times. The rearrangement links TRBV5-6 to TRBJ2-3; TRBD2 is a possible D gene (6 bases). This CDR3 is built from 16 residues. V dropped 0 bases and J dropped 6 bases, with 17 bases sitting between them. Looked up from germline, CDR1 is SGHDT and CDR2 is YYEEEE. CDR3: CASSLAERELRDTQYF. The CDR3 DNA is TGTGCCAGCAGCTTGGCGGAACGGGAGTTGCGTGATACGCAGTATTTT.

This chain joins TRBV14 and TRBJ1-2; D uncertain. The length of the CDR3 is 15 residues. With 4 bases removed from V and 4 bases from J, the gap between germline ends came to 16 bases. Germline assignment: CDR1 SGHDN and CDR2 FVKESK. Here the CDR3 DNA reads TGTGCCAGCAGCCTTGCGGGGTTTGGAGGCTATGGCTACACCTTC. It encodes CASSLAGFGGYGYTF. The full variable domain, rest sourced from reference TRBV14 and TRBJ1-2, is EAGVTQFPSHSVIEKGQTVTLRCDPISGHDNLYWYRRVMGKEIKFLLHFVKESKQDESGMPNNRFLAERTGGTYSTLKVQPAELEDSGVYFCASSLAGFGGYGYTFGSGTRLTVV.

The CDR3 DNA reads as TGTGCCAGCAGTAGCGGGTCCTACAATGAGCAGTTCTTC. The encoded protein is CASSSGSYNEQFF. The gene calls are TRBV6-1 and TRBJ2-1, with D possibly matching TRBD2 (6 bases). The CDR3 extends over 13 amino acids. Germline CDR1 is MNHNS and CDR2 is SASEGT. V lost 5 bases and J 1 base, leaving 6 bases between the germline ends.

The chain uses TRBV11-1 and TRBJ2-3, with no clear D. V was cut by 1 base and J by 6 bases, with 8 bases left in between. From germline, CDR1 is SGHAT and CDR2 FQDESV (reference sequence). The CDR3 extends over 13 amino acids. This chain's CDR3 is CASSLGFGDTQYF. CDR3 nucleotide sequence: TGTGCCAGCAGCTTAGGGTTCGGGGATACGCAGTATTTT.

The chain carries TRBV5-1 and TRBJ2-3; D remains ambiguous. V lost 4 bases, J lost 2 bases, and 20 bases lay in between. The CDR3 length is 17 residues. Germline CDR1 is SGHRS and CDR2 is YFSETQ. For the CDR3, the DNA is TGCGCCAGCAGCCTGGAATGGAACCCTGGGCCCACAGATACGCAGTATTTT. It yields the protein CASSLEWNPGPTDTQYF.

The chain's CDR3 is CGRSQDRFHEQYF. The CDR3 region has the DNA TGTGGCCGCAGCCAAGATCGATTCCACGAGCAGTACTTC. The chain employs TRBV14 and TRBJ2-7; no clear D gene. The CDR3 loop spans 13 amino acids. Germline lookup yields CDR1 SGHDN and CDR2 FVKESK.

The chain carries TRBV4-2 and TRBJ2-2; D is uncertain. The CDR3 is 14 amino acids. V was pared by 5 bases and J by 1 base, with 8 bases between. Germline values: CDR1 LGHNA, CDR2 YNFKEQ. CDR3 sequence reads: CASSGPKNTGELFF. CDR3 DNA: TGTGCCAGCAGCGGGCCGAAGAACACCGGGGAGCTGTTTTTT.

A word on this clonotype: The junction departs from the called germline gene at one end, perhaps through a read error. The chain couples TRBV5-4 to TRBJ2-7; 11 positions agree with TRBD2. CDR1 and CDR2 from the germline V gene are SGHNT and YYREEE (reference sequence). The CDR3 loop spans 15 amino acids. DNA of the CDR3: TGTGCCAGCAGATTGGATAGCGGGAGGGCCTACGAGCAGTACTTC. Its protein product is CASRLDSGRAYEQYF.

J is TRBJ1-1 and V is TRBV15; D is ambiguous. Trimming took 0 bases from V and 8 from J, leaving 7 bases between them. The CDR3 totals 12 residues. Germline lookup yields CDR1 LNHNV and CDR2 YYDKDF (reference sequence). CDR3 bases: TGTGCCACCAGCAGAGATGAGTGGGAAGCTTTCTTT. Amino acids: CATSRDEWEAFF.

This chain connects TRBV20-1 to TRBJ1-1; D is unresolved. The CDR3 has 14 residues. Trimming took 4 bases from V and 4 from J, leaving 16 bases between them. CDR1 DFQATT and CDR2 SNEGSKA come from the germline V gene (reference sequence). The CDR3 spells CSAMREGTGTEAFF. The DNA of the CDR3 is TGCAGTGCTATGAGGGAGGGCACGGGCACTGAAGCTTTCTTT.

The chain combines TRBV20-1 with TRBJ2-1; no clear D. The germline CDR1 and CDR2 sequences are DFQATT and SNEGSKA (reference sequence). V lost 4 bases to trimming and J lost 0 bases, with 19 bases between them. The CDR3 runs 17 residues. The CDR3 DNA reads TGCAGTGCTACATTCGATTTTTCCTTAAGCTCCTACAATGAGCAGTTCTTC. It encodes CSATFDFSLSSYNEQFF.

The J gene is TRBJ2-1, the V gene TRBV11-2; D uncertain. Trimming took 2 bases from V and 3 from J, leaving 14 bases between them. The V gene's germline CDR1 is SGHAT and CDR2 FQNNGV. The CDR3 spans 16 residues. CDR3 in amino acids: CASSLFSSEHYNEQFF. The CDR3 DNA follows: TGTGCCAGCAGCTTATTTAGCTCGGAGCACTACAATGAGCAGTTCTTC.